This T cell receptor (beta chain) was documented in a study of T cells after posttransplantation cyclophosphamide. Cyclophosphamide on days +3 and +4 followed busulfan-fludarabine conditioning and a marrow graft. Findings and limits, study-wide: After PTCy, TRB diversity resembled that of CNI/methotrexate controls. Later post-transplant blood repertoires were often dominated by donor CD8+ memory clones. Tissue-infiltrating T cells from skin or gut overlapped little with blood T cells.

In the case of this clone: Its antigen is undetermined.

TCRdb's copy holds only in-frame clones and misses some; the assay was immunoSEQ multiplex PCR. Among tens of thousands of clones listed, about three quarters were seen once. The V end was cut by 3 bases, the J end by 9 bases, with 9 bases between. Germline CDR1 and CDR2: DFQATT and SNEGSKA (reference sequence). The CDR3 sequence is 11 residues long. Sequencing was performed on CD4+ T cells sorted from blood, taken just over 1,900 days after a stem cell transplant with posttransplant cyclophosphamide. The rearrangement joins TRBV20-1 to TRBJ2-1; D not certain. This TCR was sampled from a female patient aged 40 to 50 who received an allogeneic stem cell transplant from a related donor, was CMV-positive, and had no GVHD. Some T cells may have originated in the graft donor. CDR3 residues: CSARRIGEQFF. CDR3 coding DNA: TGCAGTGCTAGGCGGATTGGTGAGCAGTTCTTC.